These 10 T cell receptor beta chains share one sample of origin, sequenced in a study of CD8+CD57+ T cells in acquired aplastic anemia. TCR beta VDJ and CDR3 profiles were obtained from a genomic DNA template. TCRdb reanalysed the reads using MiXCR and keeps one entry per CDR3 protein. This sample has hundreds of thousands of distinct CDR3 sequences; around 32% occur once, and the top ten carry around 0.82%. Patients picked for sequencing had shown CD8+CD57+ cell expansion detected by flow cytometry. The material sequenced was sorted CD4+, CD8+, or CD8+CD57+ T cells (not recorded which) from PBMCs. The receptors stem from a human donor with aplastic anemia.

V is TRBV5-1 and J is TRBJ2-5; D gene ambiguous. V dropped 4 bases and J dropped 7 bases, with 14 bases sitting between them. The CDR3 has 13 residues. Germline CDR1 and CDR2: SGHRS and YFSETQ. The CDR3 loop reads CASSPGGVGTQYF. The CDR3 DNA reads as TGCGCCAGCAGCCCTGGTGGGGTGGGGACCCAGTACTTC.

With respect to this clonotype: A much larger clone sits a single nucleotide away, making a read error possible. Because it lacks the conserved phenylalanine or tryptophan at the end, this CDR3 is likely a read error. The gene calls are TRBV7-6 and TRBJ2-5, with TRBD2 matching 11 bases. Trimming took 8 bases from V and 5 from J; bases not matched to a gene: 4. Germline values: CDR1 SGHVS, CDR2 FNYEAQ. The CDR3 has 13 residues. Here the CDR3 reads CASLAGGGETQYS. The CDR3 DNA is TGTGCCAGCCTAGCGGGGGGCGGGGAGACCCAGTACTCC.

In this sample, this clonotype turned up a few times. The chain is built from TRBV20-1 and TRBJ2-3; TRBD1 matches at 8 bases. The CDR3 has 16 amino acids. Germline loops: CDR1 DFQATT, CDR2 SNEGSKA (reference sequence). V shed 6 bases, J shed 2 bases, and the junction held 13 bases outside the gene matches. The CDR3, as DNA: TGCAGTGCCACCCGGGCAGGGGGCATCCCCACAGATACGCAGTATTTT. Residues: CSATRAGGIPTDTQYF.

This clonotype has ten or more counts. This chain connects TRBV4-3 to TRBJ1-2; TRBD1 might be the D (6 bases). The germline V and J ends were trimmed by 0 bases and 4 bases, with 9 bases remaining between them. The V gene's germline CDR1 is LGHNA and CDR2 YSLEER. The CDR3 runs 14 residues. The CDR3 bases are TGCGCCAGCAGCCAAGAAGGCAGGGGCTATGGCTACACCTTC. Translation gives CASSQEGRGYGYTF.

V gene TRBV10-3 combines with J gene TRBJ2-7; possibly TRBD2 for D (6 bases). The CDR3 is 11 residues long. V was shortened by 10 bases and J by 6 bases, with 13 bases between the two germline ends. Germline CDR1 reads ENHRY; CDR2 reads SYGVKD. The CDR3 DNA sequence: TGTGCCACCCGCGCGGGATGCGAGCAGTACTTC. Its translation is CATRAGCEQYF.

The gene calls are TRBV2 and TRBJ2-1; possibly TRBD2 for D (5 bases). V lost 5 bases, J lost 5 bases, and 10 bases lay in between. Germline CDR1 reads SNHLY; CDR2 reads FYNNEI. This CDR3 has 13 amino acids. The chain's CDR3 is CASSLREHNEQFF. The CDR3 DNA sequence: TGTGCCAGCAGTCTTAGGGAGCACAATGAGCAGTTCTTC. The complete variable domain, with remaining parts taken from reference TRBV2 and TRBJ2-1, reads EPEVTQTPSHQVTQMGQEVILRCVPISNHLYFYWYRQILGQKVEFLVSFYNNEISEKSEIFDDQFSVERPDGSNFTLKIRSTKLEDSAMYFCASSLREHNEQFFGPGTRLTVL.

Here the CDR3 DNA reads TGTGCCAGCAGCTTAGTACGGGGGCCGGAGACTGAGCAGTTCTTC. This gives the protein CASSLVRGPETEQFF. This chain joins TRBV7-3 and TRBJ2-1, with D perhaps given as TRBD1 or TRBD2 (6 bases each). This CDR3 has 15 amino acids. The germline gives CDR1 SGHTA, CDR2 FQGTGA. Trimming took off 2 bases at V and 9 bases at J, with 17 bases between the two ends. The complete variable domain, with remaining parts taken from reference TRBV7-3 and TRBJ2-1, reads GAGVSQTPSNKVTEKGKYVELRCDPISGHTALYWYRQSLGQGPEFLIYFQGTGAADDSGLPNDRFFAVRPEGSVSTLKIQRTERGDSAVYLCASSLVRGPETEQFFGPGTRLTVL.

In DNA, the CDR3 is TGTGCCAGCAGACACAGCATTACCTACGAGCAGTACTTC. The encoded protein is CASRHSITYEQYF. This chain joins TRBV6-1 and TRBJ2-7; D is undetermined. The germline V gene encodes CDR1 MNHNS and CDR2 SASEGT. The CDR3 totals 13 residues. V lost 6 bases and J 2 bases, leaving 11 bases between the germline ends.

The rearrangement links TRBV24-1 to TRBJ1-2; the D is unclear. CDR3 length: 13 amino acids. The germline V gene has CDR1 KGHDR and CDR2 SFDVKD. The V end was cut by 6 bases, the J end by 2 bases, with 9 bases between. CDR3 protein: CATSISENYGYTF. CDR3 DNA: TGTGCCACCAGTATATCAGAAAACTATGGCTACACCTTC.

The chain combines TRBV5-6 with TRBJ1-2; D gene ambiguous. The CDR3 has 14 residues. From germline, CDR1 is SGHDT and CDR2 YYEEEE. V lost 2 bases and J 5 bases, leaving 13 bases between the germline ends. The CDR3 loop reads CASSFKGLGYGYTF. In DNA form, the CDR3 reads TGTGCCAGCAGCTTCAAGGGCTTGGGGTATGGCTACACCTTC. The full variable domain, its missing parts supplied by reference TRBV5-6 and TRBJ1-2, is DAGVTQSPTHLIKTRGQQVTLRCSPKSGHDTVSWYQQALGQGPQFIFQYYEEEERQRGNFPDRFSGHQFPNYSSELNVNALLLGDSALYLCASSFKGLGYGYTFGSGTRLTVV.